The TCR beta chain described here comes from a study of CD8 T cells in Susac syndrome (dated by TCRdb to the late 2010s). Broadly, across the study: Whether CD8+ T cell activation and differentiation in Susac syndrome was antigen driven was tested using repertoire sequencing.

Findings and caveats that apply to the study as a whole: The number of individuals in the TCR sequencing and HLA analysis was recognized as being relatively small.

Details on this clonotype: Its recognized antigen is unknown. Within one base of it there is no much larger clone, and no base qualities were kept.

Peripheral blood CD8+ and CD4+ T cells from healthy donors, Susac syndrome patients and multiple sclerosis patients were profiled by high-throughput TCR beta sequencing. Healthy donors were age- and sex-matched controls. CD8+ TEMRA cells were enriched by FACS, while bulk CD8+ and CD4+ T cells were purified by magnetic negative isolation. Blood was drawn into EDTA tubes, processed within 24 hours, and PBMCs were isolated by density gradient centrifugation. PBMCs intended for TCR sequencing were frozen in liquid nitrogen and were later thawed in a 37 degrees C water bath. A purity of at least 90% was achieved for sorted or isolated CD4+, CD8+ and CD8+ TEMRA cells. Trimming accounts for 0 bases at V and 3 bases at J, while the number of junction bases matched to no gene is 3. Sequences MGHRA (CDR1) and YSYEKL (CDR2) are obtained from the germline V gene. Reading from cysteine to phenylalanine, the CDR3 counts 16 amino acids. Only the CDR3 region is kept as DNA, spanning 48 bases read in frame from base 1.

RNA was extracted using the RNeasy kit, and roughly 0.5 to 1 ug of the RNA was reverse transcribed with random hexamers. The immunoSEQ multiplex PCR assay, which covers 54 Vbeta and 13 Jbeta segments, was used to amplify TCR beta CDR3 regions. PCR amplification bias was corrected by using a synthetic template baseline for primer optimization and computational correction. From the authors' description of their analysis: Reads were annotated to V, D and J genes per IMGT and analyzed with immunoSEQ Analyzer, keeping only productive sequences. To calculate clonality, Shannon entropy was normalized by log2 of the number of productive unique sequences and then subtracted from one. Public and private clones were assessed among the 100 most prevalent clones of each patient and control. Susac-specific clones were defined as absent from healthy and MS cohorts, 1052 published viral clones and other ImmuneACCESS disease sequences. TCRdb reworked the public reads: Q25 trimming with fastp, MiXCR clone assembly, productive beta chains retained. For every CDR3 protein sequence, its rows merge into one entry that carries the most common genes and DNA. It is TCRdb's table, rather than the study itself, that gives the V and J calls and clone size. The sample has roughly 200,000 distinct CDR3 sequences on record, around 95% of them singletons. 0.1% of the sample rests with the top ten.

The chain uses TRBV4-1 and TRBJ2-2, and 8 bases in between align with TRBD1. This clonotype originated in a human donor in good health. Sequencing used CD4+ T cells from PBMCs. The base sequence is TGCGCCAGCAGCCAAGACTGGGACAGGCACACCGGGGAGCTGTTTTTT. This sequence encodes CASSQDWDRHTGELFF.